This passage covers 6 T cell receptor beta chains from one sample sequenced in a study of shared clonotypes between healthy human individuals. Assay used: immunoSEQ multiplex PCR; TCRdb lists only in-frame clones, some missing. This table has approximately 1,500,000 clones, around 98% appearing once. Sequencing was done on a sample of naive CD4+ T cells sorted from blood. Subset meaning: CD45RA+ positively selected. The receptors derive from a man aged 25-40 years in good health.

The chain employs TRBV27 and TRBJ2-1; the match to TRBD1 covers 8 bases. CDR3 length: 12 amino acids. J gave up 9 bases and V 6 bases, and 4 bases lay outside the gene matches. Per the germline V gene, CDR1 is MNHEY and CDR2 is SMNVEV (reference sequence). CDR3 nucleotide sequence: TGTGCCAGCAGACCTGACAGGGGTGAGCAGTTCTTC. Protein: CASRPDRGEQFF.

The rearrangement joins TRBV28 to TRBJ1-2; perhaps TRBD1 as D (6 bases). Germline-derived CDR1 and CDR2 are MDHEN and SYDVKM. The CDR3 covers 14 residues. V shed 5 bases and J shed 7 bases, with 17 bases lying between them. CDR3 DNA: TGTGCCAGCAGTCCCCCGGGGGCCCAGGGTGGCTACACCTTC. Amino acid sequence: CASSPPGAQGGYTF.

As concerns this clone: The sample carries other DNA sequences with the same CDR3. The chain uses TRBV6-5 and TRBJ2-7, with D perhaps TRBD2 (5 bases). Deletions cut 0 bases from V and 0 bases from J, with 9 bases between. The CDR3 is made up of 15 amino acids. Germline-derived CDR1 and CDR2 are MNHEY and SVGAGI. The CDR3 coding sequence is TGTGCCAGCAGTTACTCTTTAGCGTACTCCTACGAGCAGTACTTC. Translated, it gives CASSYSLAYSYEQYF.

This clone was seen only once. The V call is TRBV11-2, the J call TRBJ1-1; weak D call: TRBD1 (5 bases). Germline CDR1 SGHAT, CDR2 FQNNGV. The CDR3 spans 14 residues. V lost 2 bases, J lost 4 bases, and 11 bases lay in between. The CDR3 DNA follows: TGTGCCAGCAGCTTAAGCGGGGGATTCACTGAAGCTTTCTTT. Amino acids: CASSLSGGFTEAFF.

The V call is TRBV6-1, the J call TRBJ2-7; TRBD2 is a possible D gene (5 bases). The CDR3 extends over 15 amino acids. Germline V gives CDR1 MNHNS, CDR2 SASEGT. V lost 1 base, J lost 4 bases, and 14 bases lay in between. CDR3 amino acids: CASSEGVRGPYEQYF. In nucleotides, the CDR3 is TGTGCCAGCAGTGAAGGGGTACGGGGTCCATACGAGCAGTACTTC.

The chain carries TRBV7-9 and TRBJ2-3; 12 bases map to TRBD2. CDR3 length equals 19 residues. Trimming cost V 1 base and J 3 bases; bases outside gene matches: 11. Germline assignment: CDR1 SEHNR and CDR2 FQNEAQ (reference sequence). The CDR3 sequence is CASSLGVRTSGIATDTQYF. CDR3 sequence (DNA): TGTGCCAGCAGCTTAGGGGTCCGGACTAGCGGGATTGCGACAGATACGCAGTATTTT.